What follows are 9 T cell receptor beta chains derived from one specimen sequenced in a study of T cell repertoires in cytomegalovirus infection. One entry per CDR3 protein, called by TCRdb with MiXCR from the reads. The sample contains some 270,000 distinct CDR3 sequences, approximately 15% of which appear only once. Sequencing used CD8+ T cells from PBMCs. Receptor source: a human donor in good health (CMV status not recorded). Some clones in this sample may be carry-over from other donors' samples.

The chain recombines TRBV11-2 with TRBJ2-5; 8 bases line up with TRBD2. The CDR3 length is 17 residues. The J segment lost 4 bases and the V segment lost 1 base, leaving 11 bases of the junction unmatched. Germline V gene data show CDR1 as SGHAT and CDR2 as FQNNGV. Here the CDR3 reads CASSLAFRGGKGETQYF. The CDR3 DNA sequence: TGTGCCAGCAGCTTAGCCTTTCGGGGGGGCAAAGGAGAGACCCAGTACTTC. Based on the CDR3 plus reference TRBV11-2 and TRBJ2-5, the full variable domain is EAGVAQSPRYKIIEKRQSVAFWCNPISGHATLYWYQQILGQGPKLLIQFQNNGVVDDSQLPKDRFSAERLKGVDSTLKIQPAKLEDSAVYLCASSLAFRGGKGETQYFGPGTRLLVL.

This clonotype was seen more than once but under ten times. Here the CDR3 DNA reads TGTGCCAGCAGCGGAGTTGGGGGTTTAACCGGGGAGCTGTTTTTT. Its protein product is CASSGVGGLTGELFF. The rearrangement links TRBV25-1 to TRBJ2-2; D is possibly TRBD1 or TRBD2 (5 bases each). Germline-derived CDR1 and CDR2 are MGHDK and SYGVNS. Between the trimmed V and J ends, which lost 6 bases and 5 bases, there was a span of 16 bases. The CDR3 totals 15 residues.

The chain has TRBV25-1 and TRBJ1-2; 9 nucleotides line up with TRBD1. The V and J ends lost 1 base and 8 bases, in that order; junction bases with no gene match: 11. CDR1 is MGHDK, CDR2 SYGVNS, per germline. The CDR3 is 16 residues long. The CDR3 here is CASSEFFGTGSGGYTF. The CDR3 DNA sequence: TGTGCCAGCAGTGAATTTTTTGGGACAGGGTCCGGGGGCTACACCTTC.

This clonotype came up many times. V gene TRBV7-2 combines with J gene TRBJ1-5, with D unclear. The CDR3 is 14 amino acids. Per germline, CDR1 SGHTA and CDR2 FQGNSA. Trimming pared 1 base from V and 1 base from J, leaving 5 bases between. The chain's CDR3 is CASSLDYSNQPQHF. DNA for the CDR3: TGTGCCAGCAGCTTAGATTACAGCAATCAGCCCCAGCATTTT. The variable domain in full, with the rest retrieved from reference TRBV7-2 and TRBJ1-5, is GAGVSQSPSNKVTEKGKDVELRCDPISGHTALYWYRQSLGQGLEFLIYFQGNSAPDKSGLPSDRFSAERTGGSVSTLTIQRTQQEDSAVYLCASSLDYSNQPQHFGDGTRLSIL.

This clonotype was detected many times. The rearrangement joins TRBV7-6 to TRBJ2-3; 9 bases map to TRBD2. Germline V gene sequence: CDR1 SGHVS, CDR2 FNYEAQ. The CDR3 spans 15 residues. V dropped 5 bases and J dropped 2; count of bases not matched to a gene: 5. The CDR3 DNA reads TGTGCCAGCAGCCCGCGACTAGCGGACACAGATACGCAGTATTTT. Its translation: CASSPRLADTDTQYF.

This clonotype was recorded a few times. J is TRBJ1-2 and V is TRBV5-4; D is unclear. V dropped 2 bases and J dropped 2 bases, with 13 bases sitting between them. Germline loops: CDR1 SGHNT, CDR2 YYREEE (reference sequence). CDR3 length: 15 amino acids. The CDR3: CASSLYLQINYGYTF. In DNA form, the CDR3 reads TGTGCCAGCAGCTTATACCTTCAAATAAACTATGGCTACACCTTC.

This chain uses TRBV20-1 with TRBJ2-7; a weak D match, TRBD1 (5 bases). Germline V gene lookup returns CDR1 DFQATT and CDR2 SNEGSKA (reference sequence). This CDR3 is built from 19 residues. With 6 bases removed from V and 4 bases from J, the gap between germline ends came to 34 bases. The CDR3 loop reads CSAQDQLSAGPLASYEQYF. The CDR3 DNA reads as TGCAGTGCCCAAGATCAATTATCGGCAGGGCCCTTAGCATCGTACGAGCAGTACTTC.

The chain joins TRBV5-6 to TRBJ2-3; D could derive from TRBD1 or TRBD2 (5 bases each). V lost 0 bases to trimming and J lost 2 bases, with 13 bases between them. The germline V gene encodes CDR1 SGHDT and CDR2 YYEEEE. This CDR3 has 16 amino acids. CDR3 in amino acids: CASSLGGRLNTDTQYF. As DNA, the CDR3 is TGTGCCAGCAGCTTGGGGGGACGCCTAAACACAGATACGCAGTATTTT.

The rearrangement joins TRBV7-4 to TRBJ2-7; D might be TRBD2 (5 bases). Germline V gives CDR1 SGHVT, CDR2 SQSDAQ. The V gene lost 5 bases and the J gene lost 1 base, with 12 bases spanning the gap. CDR3 length equals 14 residues. The chain's CDR3 is CASSPRGRSYEQYF. In DNA form, the CDR3 reads TGTGCCAGCAGCCCCCGGGGTAGGTCCTACGAGCAGTACTTC.